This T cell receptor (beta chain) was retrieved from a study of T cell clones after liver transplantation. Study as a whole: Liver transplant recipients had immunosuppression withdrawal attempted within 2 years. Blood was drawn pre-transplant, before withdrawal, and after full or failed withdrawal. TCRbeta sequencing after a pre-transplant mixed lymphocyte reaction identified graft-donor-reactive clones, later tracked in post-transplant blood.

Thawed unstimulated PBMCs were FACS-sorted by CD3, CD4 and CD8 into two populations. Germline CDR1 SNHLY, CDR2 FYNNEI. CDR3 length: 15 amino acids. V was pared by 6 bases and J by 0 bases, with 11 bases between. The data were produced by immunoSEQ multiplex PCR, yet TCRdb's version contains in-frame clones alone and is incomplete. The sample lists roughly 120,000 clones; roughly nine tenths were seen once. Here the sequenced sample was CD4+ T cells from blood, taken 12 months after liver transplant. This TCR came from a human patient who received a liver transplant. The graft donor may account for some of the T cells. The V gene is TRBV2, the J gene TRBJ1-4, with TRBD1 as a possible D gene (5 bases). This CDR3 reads CASRARDSTNEKLFF. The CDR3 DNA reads TGTGCCAGCAGGGCCAGGGACTCAACTAATGAAAAACTGTTTTTT.